The 6 T cell receptor beta chains in this list originate from one sample, sequenced in a study of radiotherapy plus CTLA-4 blockade in lung cancer. Measured with immunoSEQ multiplex PCR; TCRdb has only the in-frame clones, and not every one. The repertoire holds tens of thousands of clones, 72% seen once, with roughly 13% in the top ten. Sequencing used peripheral blood, obtained from a patient treated with radiotherapy plus ipilimumab. The receptors originated from a human donor with non-small cell lung cancer that progressed on radiotherapy plus ipilimumab.

The chain recombines TRBV27 with TRBJ1-2; D gene ambiguous. In germline, CDR1 is MNHEY, CDR2 SMNVEV (reference sequence). Trimming pared 6 bases from V and 4 bases from J, leaving 12 bases between. CDR3 length: 13 residues. CDR3 sequence reads: CASSSQGFYGYTF. In DNA form, the CDR3 reads TGTGCCAGCAGCTCCCAAGGCTTCTATGGCTACACCTTC.

The chain links TRBV5-1 to TRBJ2-5, with 9 bases matching TRBD2. The CDR3 is 15 amino acids. The V segment lost 0 bases and the J segment 2 bases; nucleotides outside the gene matches: 2. Germline V CDR1 and CDR2: SGHRS, YFSETQ. The CDR3 loop reads CASSLERGEQETQYF. As DNA, the CDR3 is TGCGCCAGCAGCTTGGAGCGGGGGGAACAAGAGACCCAGTACTTC.

The chain employs TRBV29-1 and TRBJ1-2, with a tentative D call TRBD1 (5 bases). The germline gives CDR1 SQVTM, CDR2 ANQGSEA. CDR3 length: 13 residues. V was pared by 6 bases and J by 7 bases, with 18 bases between. The CDR3 DNA is TGCAGCGTCCCCACCGGGACGGGAGGTGGCTACACCTTC. This codes for CSVPTGTGGGYTF.

The rearrangement uses TRBV6-6 and TRBJ2-3; possibly TRBD2 for D (6 bases). Looked up from germline, CDR1 is MNHNY and CDR2 is SVGAGI (reference sequence). The CDR3 covers 15 residues. V was clipped by 5 bases and J by 2 bases, with 14 bases between them. CDR3 DNA: TGTGCCAGCAGTCCGAATAGCGGCTTCACAGATACGCAGTATTTT. Residues: CASSPNSGFTDTQYF.

J is TRBJ2-3 and V is TRBV7-8; the D is unclear. From germline, CDR1 is SGHVS and CDR2 FQNEAQ. Trimming shortened V by 2 bases and J by 0 bases, and 9 bases separated the two germline ends. This CDR3 contains 15 residues. The CDR3 DNA sequence: TGTGCCAGCAGCTTAATGTCCTTTAGCACAGATACGCAGTATTTT. Translation gives CASSLMSFSTDTQYF.

The chain combines TRBV6-5 with TRBJ1-1; no clear D. This CDR3 contains 13 residues. V was pared by 7 bases and J by 6 bases, with 15 bases between. CDR1 MNHEY and CDR2 SVGAGI come from the germline V gene. CDR3 bases: TGTGCCAGCACAAGTCCCCTGTTCGCTGAAGCTTTCTTT. This sequence encodes CASTSPLFAEAFF.